A selection of T cell receptor beta chains follows, all from one sample in a study of CD8+ T cells in alopecia areata. Profiled with immunoSEQ multiplex PCR; TCRdb holds only in-frame clones, not every one. In the table there are over 110,000 clones, 40% to 55% of which are singletons. Sequences were derived from CD4+ T cells sorted from blood, sampled at week 0. Source of these receptors: a human donor with alopecia areata. Both conserved end residues are part of each CDR3. A D gene is named only where the DNA matches it firmly. Size is omitted from some rows. Given values are once, few, many or a class for expanded clones.

d_gene	abundance	j_gene	len	v_gene	CDR3nt	CDR3aa
-	-	TRBJ2-1	15	TRBV9	TGTGCCAGCAGCGTAGCGGCGGGATCCTACAATGAGCAGTTCTTC	CASSVAAGSYNEQFF
-	-	TRBJ1-2	14	TRBV4-2	TGTGCCAGCAGCCAGGGGCCGTCCCTTAATGGCTACACCTTC	CASSQGPSLNGYTF
-	-	TRBJ2-7	11	TRBV5-1	TGCGCCAGCAGTATAGGTTGGGAGCAGTACTTC	CASSIGWEQYF
TRBD1	-	TRBJ1-5	14	TRBV2	TGTGCCAGCACCCGGACAGGGGAGAATCAGCCCCAGCATTTT	CASTRTGENQPQHF
-	-	TRBJ1-5	14	TRBV30	TGTGCCTGGAGTGAGGGGAGGAACAATCAGCCCCAGCATTTT	CAWSEGRNNQPQHF
TRBD1	-	TRBJ2-3	16	TRBV4-3	TGCGCCAGCAGCCAAGAGTGGCAGGGGGTGGCGAATACGCAGTATTTT	CASSQEWQGVANTQYF
-	-	TRBJ2-7	13	TRBV5-1	TGCGCCAGCAGCTTGAACAGAGGGCACGAGCAGTACTTC	CASSLNRGHEQYF
-	-	TRBJ1-2	11	TRBV29-1	TGCAGCGTGGGGGACGCTGACGGCTACACCTTC	CSVGDADGYTF
-	once	TRBJ1-5	14	TRBV25-1	TGTGCCAGCAGTGAAACGGGGGTACATCAGCCCCAGCATTTT	CASSETGVHQPQHF
-	-	TRBJ1-2	13	TRBV30	TGTGCAATCGCCAGGGGATCTAACTATGGCTACACCTTC	CAIARGSNYGYTF
TRBD2	-	TRBJ2-1	13	TRBV2	TGTGCCAGCAGAGATAGCGGGAGGGATGAGCAGTTCTTC	CASRDSGRDEQFF
-	-	TRBJ1-1	15	TRBV7-2	TGTGCCAGCAGCTTAAATGCAATCGGGGGGACTGAAGCTTTCTTT	CASSLNAIGGTEAFF
-	-	TRBJ2-7	11	TRBV29-1	TGCAGCGTTGAGGGGGGGGCCGAGCAGTACTTC	CSVEGGAEQYF
TRBD2	-	TRBJ2-2	14	TRBV19	TGTGCCAGTAGTGTGCGGGAGGACACCGGGGAGCTGTTTTTT	CASSVREDTGELFF
-	-	TRBJ2-7	15	TRBV9	TGTGCCAGCAGCCCACTTGGAAGTTCGATCTACGAGCAGTACTTC	CASSPLGSSIYEQYF
-	-	TRBJ2-4	13	TRBV29-1	TGCAGCGCGGGGGGCCACGCCAAAAACATTCAGTACTTC	CSAGGHAKNIQYF
-	-	TRBJ2-5	16	TRBV9	TGTGCCAGCAGCGTAGCAATCAGTTCGACCCAGGAGACCCAGTACTTC	CASSVAISSTQETQYF
TRBD1	-	TRBJ2-7	14	TRBV30	TGTGCCTGGAGAGTTAGGACAGGACCCTACGAGCAGTACTTC	CAWRVRTGPYEQYF
-	-	TRBJ2-7	14	TRBV4-2	TGTGCCAGCAGCCAAGAACCAGATGCCTACGAGCAGTACTTC	CASSQEPDAYEQYF
TRBD1	few	TRBJ1-3	15	TRBV5-6	TGTGCCAGCAGCTTTTTCGACAGGGCGGGAAACACCATATATTTT	CASSFFDRAGNTIYF
-	-	TRBJ2-1	12	TRBV29-1	TGCAGCGTTATGAGCTCCTACAATGAGCAGTTCTTC	CSVMSSYNEQFF
-	-	TRBJ2-3	16	TRBV7-2	TGTGCCAGCAGCTCCTCCCCGCGGAGCCTTTGGGATACGCAGTATTTT	CASSSSPRSLWDTQYF
TRBD2	-	TRBJ2-7	16	TRBV27	TGTGCCAGCAGTTGGGGACCGGGACTAGCAGGCTACGAGCAGTACTTC	CASSWGPGLAGYEQYF
-	-	TRBJ2-1	16	TRBV27	TGTGCCAGCAGTTTCGTTCGAGTTAGCTCCTACAATGAGCAGTTCTTC	CASSFVRVSSYNEQFF
-	-	TRBJ2-7	12	TRBV28	TGTGCCAGCAGCTATCAGACCTACGAGCAGTACTTC	CASSYQTYEQYF
-	-	TRBJ2-2	15	TRBV7-2	TGTGCCAGCAGCCTCTGGGACACATCCACCGGGGAGCTGTTTTTT	CASSLWDTSTGELFF
-	-	TRBJ1-2	15	TRBV6-5	TGTGCCAGCAGTTACTCGATAGGCGGCCCCGCCGGCTACACCTTC	CASSYSIGGPAGYTF
TRBD2	-	TRBJ2-3	17	TRBV30	TGTGCCTGGAGTGTTTATCTAGCGGGAGTCTCGACAGATACGCAGTATTTT	CAWSVYLAGVSTDTQYF
-	-	TRBJ2-5	10	TRBV29-1	TGCAGCGTTGAAAGAGAGACCCAGTACTTC	CSVERETQYF
-	-	TRBJ1-2	12	TRBV29-1	TGCAGCGACATGGACAGAAATTATGGCTACACCTTC	CSDMDRNYGYTF
-	-	TRBJ2-3	16	TRBV30	TGTGCCTGGAGTAAACCAGGGGTTAGTGGATCAGATACGCAGTATTTT	CAWSKPGVSGSDTQYF
TRBD1	-	TRBJ1-1	14	TRBV27	TGTGCCAGCAGTCGGACAGGGGGGAACACTGAAGCTTTCTTT	CASSRTGGNTEAFF
-	-	TRBJ2-5	13	TRBV9	TGTGCCAGCAGCGTGTACGGGAGTGAGACCCAGTACTTC	CASSVYGSETQYF